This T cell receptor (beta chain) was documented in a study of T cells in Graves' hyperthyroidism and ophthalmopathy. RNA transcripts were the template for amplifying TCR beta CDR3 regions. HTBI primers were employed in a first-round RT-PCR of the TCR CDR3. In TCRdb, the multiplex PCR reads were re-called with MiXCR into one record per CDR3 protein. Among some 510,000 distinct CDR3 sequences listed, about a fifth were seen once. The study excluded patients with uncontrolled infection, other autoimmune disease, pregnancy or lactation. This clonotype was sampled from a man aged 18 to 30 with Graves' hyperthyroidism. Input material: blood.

The CDR3 loop reads CASSYIAGRETQYF. The CDR3 bases are TGTGCCAGCAGCTATATAGCGGGGCGAGAGACCCAGTACTTC. J is TRBJ2-5 and V is TRBV27, with 8 nucleotides matching TRBD2. The CDR3 sequence is 14 residues long. V was clipped by 6 bases and J by 4 bases; unmatched bases: 7. CDR1 and CDR2 from the germline V gene are MNHEY and SMNVEV (reference sequence).